Listed here are 14 T cell receptor beta chains from one sample, sequenced in a study of T cell clonality in common variable immunodeficiency. Study-wide points: Reportedly, TCR beta sequences from common variable immunodeficiency showed fewer deletions and N-nucleotide insertions.

Assay used: immunoSEQ multiplex PCR; TCRdb lists only in-frame clones, some missing. The data show under 40,000 clones, none appearing only once, with 5% to 6.5% held by the ten largest. Their antigen targets remain unknown. Sequences were obtained from peripheral blood mononuclear cells. The receptors shown here come from a human donor with common variable immunodeficiency.

This clone was detected ten times or more. The CDR3 end falls 3 residues outside the read, so it is completed with the germline J gene. This chain links TRBV5-1 with TRBJ2-2; 8 nucleotides align to TRBD1. The CDR3 sequence is 15 residues long. Germline assignment: CDR1 SGHRS and CDR2 YFSETQ. Trimming removed 2 bases from V and 5 bases from J; junction bases left unmatched: 5. CDR3 region: CASSFRQGRTGELFF. The covered CDR3 bases are TGCGCCAGCAGCTTCCGACAGGGGCGGACCGGGGAG.

In this sample, this clone turned up a few times. With the read ending 3 residues before the CDR3 end, the germline J gene is used to fill in that end. The chain joins TRBV7-7 to TRBJ2-5; no firm D call. The CDR3 runs 15 residues. Germline V lookup: CDR1 SSHAT, CDR2 FNYEAQ (reference sequence). Trimming took off 5 bases at V and 5 bases at J, with 18 bases between the two ends. CDR3: CASSRSLGLQETQYF. The covered CDR3 bases are TGTGCCAGCAGCAGATCGCTAGGTCTCCAGGAGACC.

As to this clone: Read sequence stops 3 residues before the CDR3 end, and the germline J gene provides the missing end. The rearrangement uses TRBV30 and TRBJ1-5; perhaps TRBD1 as D (6 bases). This CDR3 comprises 13 residues. V dropped 2 bases and J dropped 9 bases, with 14 bases sitting between them. Germline V lookup: CDR1 GTSNPN, CDR2 SVGIG (reference sequence). The CDR3 sequence: CAWSPQGMWPQHF. CDR3 DNA (partial): TGTGCCTGGAGTCCTCAGGGGATGTGGCCC.

The sample holds a few counts of this clone. The sequenced fragment ends 3 residues before the CDR3 boundary, so the rest is inferred from the germline J gene. The gene calls are TRBV19 and TRBJ1-5, with D unresolved. The germline gives CDR1 LNHDA, CDR2 SQIVND (reference sequence). This CDR3 is built from 15 residues. The ends were cut back, 2 bases at V and 1 base at J, with 9 bases in the middle. The CDR3 DNA, read in part, is TGTGCCAGTAGTATAAGGGCGATGAGCAATCAGCCC. Amino acid sequence: CASSIRAMSNQP. The whole CDR3 sequence reads CASSIRAMSNQPQHF.

The sample holds many counts of this clone. The read halts 3 residues ahead of the CDR3 end, with the missing end drawn from the germline J gene. The chain recombines TRBV7-3 with TRBJ2-3; 7 bases line up with TRBD2. Per germline, CDR1 SGHTA and CDR2 FQGTGA. CDR3 length: 15 residues. The ends lost 4 bases at V and 2 bases at J; junction bases unmatched: 6. The CDR3 reads CASSSLAADTDTQYF. The CDR3 bases that were read are TGTGCCAGCAGCTCGCTAGCGGCTGACACAGATACG. Looking up the rest from reference TRBV7-3 and TRBJ2-3 gives the full variable domain: GAGVSQTPSNKVTEKGKYVELRCDPISGHTALYWYRQSLGQGPEFLIYFQGTGAADDSGLPNDRFFAVRPEGSVSTLKIQRTERGDSAVYLCASSSLAADTDTQYFGPGTRLTVL.

This clone was seen only a few times. The CDR3 is cut off 3 residues early in the read; its end comes from the germline J gene. The chain is built from TRBV19 and TRBJ1-1, with 10 nucleotides matching TRBD1. This CDR3 region has 17 residues. CDR1 is LNHDA and CDR2 is SQIVND in the germline V gene (reference sequence). The V and J ends lost 4 bases and 5 bases, in that order; junction bases with no gene match: 13. The CDR3 loop reads CASSTWWDRGRGTEAFF. CDR3 bases read: TGTGCCAGTAGTACGTGGTGGGACAGGGGACGGGGGACTGAA.

This clone was observed many times. The DNA ends 3 residues before the CDR3 does, and the rest of the CDR3 is filled in from the germline J gene. The V call is TRBV7-3, the J call TRBJ2-3; TRBD1 agrees at 11 bases. V dropped 5 bases and J dropped 2; count of bases not matched to a gene: 3. Looked up from germline, CDR1 is SGHTA and CDR2 is FQGTGA. The CDR3 sequence is 15 residues long. The CDR3 loop reads CASSAGQGATDTQYF. The sequenced CDR3 bases are TGTGCCAGCAGCGCCGGACAGGGGGCCACAGATACG.

Worth noting for this clone: The read halts 3 residues ahead of the CDR3 end, with the missing end drawn from the germline J gene. The V call is TRBV6-1, the J call TRBJ1-2; TRBD1 is a possible D gene (5 bases). The V end was cut by 0 bases, the J end by 7 bases, with 12 bases between. The CDR3 has 14 amino acids. Germline CDR1 is MNHNS and CDR2 is SASEGT. CDR3 DNA, as far as it was read: TGTGCCAGCAGTGAAGCGCTAGGGACTAGTGGC. Translating gives CASSEALGTSG. The full CDR3 reads CASSEALGTSGYTF.

This clone was detected a few times. The sequenced fragment ends 3 residues before the CDR3 boundary, so the rest is inferred from the germline J gene. The chain has TRBV30 and TRBJ1-4, with 9 bases fitting TRBD1. Germline CDR1 is GTSNPN and CDR2 is SVGIG (reference sequence). V shed 5 bases, J shed 2 bases, and the junction held 3 bases outside the gene matches. The CDR3 spans 14 residues. This CDR3 reads CAWDRGSTNEKLFF. The CDR3 DNA, read in part, is TGTGCCTGGGACAGGGGGTCGACTAATGAAAAA.

The table lists this clone with many counts. CDR3 amino acids: CAWSQGLNQPQHF. The part of the CDR3 DNA that was read is TGTGCCTGGAGTCAGGGACTCAATCAGCCC. V and J are TRBV30 and TRBJ1-5, with TRBD1 as a possible D gene (5 bases). The CDR3 goes on 3 residues after the read ends, and that part is filled in from the germline J gene. The germline V gene encodes CDR1 GTSNPN and CDR2 SVGIG (reference sequence). V dropped 2 bases and J dropped 3 bases, with 8 bases sitting between them. The CDR3 spans 13 residues.

About this clone itself: Coverage ceases 3 residues before the CDR3 finishes, and the germline J gene fills in the end. The chain links TRBV5-6 to TRBJ2-7; TRBD1 agrees at 8 bases. The CDR3 contains 15 residues. Germline-derived CDR1 and CDR2 are SGHDT and YYEEEE. V lost 7 bases, J lost 3 bases, and 12 bases stayed unmatched. The covered CDR3 bases are TGTGCCAGCGGGCGATCCTTAACAGGGGGCTACGAG. This sequence encodes CASGRSLTGGYE. The full CDR3 protein is CASGRSLTGGYEQYF.

This clone was seen ten or more times. Sequencing ends 3 residues short of the CDR3 end; the germline J gene provides the rest. The V and J genes are TRBV7-2 and TRBJ2-1; 9 positions match TRBD2. The CDR3 has 14 amino acids. After removal of 6 bases from V and 8 bases from J, the junction contained 8 bases not matched to a gene. Germline assignment: CDR1 SGHTA and CDR2 FQGNSA. The chain's CDR3 is CASRTAGGRYEQFF. Partial CDR3 DNA: TGTGCCAGCAGAACTGCGGGGGGGCGGTATGAG.

The table lists this clone with many counts. Coverage ceases 3 residues before the CDR3 finishes, and the germline J gene fills in the end. V usage is TRBV5-1 and J usage is TRBJ1-2; D is unclear. V was cut by 6 bases and J by 2 bases, with 17 bases left in between. Germline lookup yields CDR1 SGHRS and CDR2 YFSETQ. The CDR3 extends over 15 amino acids. The CDR3 DNA, read in part, is TGCGCCAGCAACACTGGGAGGGCGGGGAACTATGGC. Translated, it gives CASNTGRAGNYG. The whole CDR3 sequence reads CASNTGRAGNYGYTF.

This clone has at least ten counts. Read coverage stops 3 residues before the CDR3 terminus; the germline J gene supplies the remainder. The J gene is TRBJ2-1, the V gene TRBV7-2; TRBD1 matches at 7 bases. The CDR3 is 15 amino acids. V lost 5 bases, J lost 0 bases, and 4 bases stayed unmatched. Germline V lookup: CDR1 SGHTA, CDR2 FQGNSA. The CDR3 loop reads CASSTDRDSYNEQFF. The sequenced part of the CDR3 DNA is TGTGCCAGCAGCACCGACAGGGACTCCTACAATGAG. Supplemented by reference TRBV7-2 and TRBJ2-1, the full variable domain reads GAGVSQSPSNKVTEKGKDVELRCDPISGHTALYWYRQSLGQGLEFLIYFQGNSAPDKSGLPSDRFSAERTGGSVSTLTIQRTQQEDSAVYLCASSTDRDSYNEQFFGPGTRLTVL.